This is a list of T cell receptor beta chains from one sample in a study of blood T cell repertoires in COVID-19. Measured with immunoSEQ multiplex PCR; TCRdb has only the in-frame clones, and not every one. The sample carries roughly 200,000 clones, around four fifths recorded once. Sequenced sample: peripheral blood. Every receptor here comes from a woman between 65 and 79 years old with active or convalescent COVID-19. CDR3s include the opening cysteine and the closing phenylalanine or tryptophan. Each record gives: V gene, clone size, J gene, D gene, CDR3 DNA, CDR3 protein. A D gene is named only where the DNA matches it firmly. Not all rows give a size; the values are once, few, many and, for expanded clones, a class.

V gene: TRBV7-6; clone size: .; J gene: TRBJ2-7; D gene: TRBD1; CDR3 DNA: TGTGCCAGCAGCTCCGGGACAGGGTCACGCGAGCAGTACTTC; CDR3 protein: CASSSGTGSREQYF
V gene: TRBV18; clone size: .; J gene: TRBJ1-5; D gene: .; CDR3 DNA: TGTGCCAGCTCACAGCAACAGGGAAGGTATCAGCCCCAGCATTTT; CDR3 protein: CASSQQQGRYQPQHF
V gene: TRBV7-9; clone size: .; J gene: TRBJ1-1; D gene: .; CDR3 DNA: TGTGCCAGCAGCCCATCAGTCATGGCCTTGAACACTGAAGCTTTCTTT; CDR3 protein: CASSPSVMALNTEAFF
V gene: TRBV6-6; clone size: .; J gene: TRBJ2-3; D gene: .; CDR3 DNA: TGTGCCAGCAAAGCGGGCCCCACAGATACGCAGTATTTT; CDR3 protein: CASKAGPTDTQYF
V gene: TRBV7-9; clone size: .; J gene: TRBJ2-3; D gene: TRBD2; CDR3 DNA: TGTGCCAGCAGCTTTGCGGGAGGTGATACGCAGTATTTT; CDR3 protein: CASSFAGGDTQYF
V gene: TRBV28; clone size: .; J gene: TRBJ1-3; D gene: TRBD1; CDR3 DNA: TGTGCCAGCAGTTTATTCCAGGGGGCGGCTGGAAACACCATATATTTT; CDR3 protein: CASSLFQGAAGNTIYF
V gene: TRBV27; clone size: once; J gene: TRBJ2-1; D gene: .; CDR3 DNA: TGTGCCAGCAGCCGTAGCTCCTACAATGAGCAGTTCTTC; CDR3 protein: CASSRSSYNEQFF
V gene: TRBV7-7; clone size: .; J gene: TRBJ2-2; D gene: TRBD2; CDR3 DNA: TGTGCCAGCAGCTTAGAAGCCCTCCGGGGGGTATGCACCGGGGAGCTGTTTTTT; CDR3 protein: CASSLEALRGVCTGELFF
V gene: TRBV18; clone size: .; J gene: TRBJ2-5; D gene: TRBD2; CDR3 DNA: TGTGCCAGCTCATCGGGACTAGCGGGCCAAGAGACCCAGTACTTC; CDR3 protein: CASSSGLAGQETQYF
V gene: TRBV6-5; clone size: .; J gene: TRBJ2-7; D gene: .; CDR3 DNA: TGTGCCAGCAGCCGGGACAACTCCTACGAGCAGTACTTC; CDR3 protein: CASSRDNSYEQYF
V gene: TRBV5-6; clone size: once; J gene: TRBJ2-2; D gene: TRBD2; CDR3 DNA: TGTGCCAGCAGCTTTAGAGCGGGAGGGCCGGGCACCGGGGAGCTGTTTTTT; CDR3 protein: CASSFRAGGPGTGELFF
V gene: TRBV4-2; clone size: .; J gene: TRBJ2-2; D gene: TRBD2; CDR3 DNA: TGTGCCAGCAGCCAGGAATTCCGACTAGCGGGAGGACACACCGGGGAGCTGTTTTTT; CDR3 protein: CASSQEFRLAGGHTGELFF
V gene: TRBV2; clone size: .; J gene: TRBJ2-7; D gene: TRBD2; CDR3 DNA: TGTGCCAGCAGGGGCGGGAGGCTTGCCTACGAGCAGTACTTC; CDR3 protein: CASRGGRLAYEQYF
V gene: TRBV4-1; clone size: once; J gene: TRBJ2-3; D gene: .; CDR3 DNA: TGCGCCAGCAGCCTTGGGACTGTCACAGATACGCAGTATTTT; CDR3 protein: CASSLGTVTDTQYF
V gene: TRBV18; clone size: .; J gene: TRBJ2-1; D gene: TRBD2; CDR3 DNA: TGTGCCAGCTCACCACCGGAACCCGGGACTAGCGCCGGCGGCTACAATGAGCAGTTCTTC; CDR3 protein: CASSPPEPGTSAGGYNEQFF
V gene: TRBV18; clone size: .; J gene: TRBJ2-5; D gene: .; CDR3 DNA: TGTGCCAGCTCACAGACAGTACAAGAGACCCAGTACTTC; CDR3 protein: CASSQTVQETQYF
V gene: TRBV6-5; clone size: .; J gene: TRBJ1-5; D gene: .; CDR3 DNA: TGTGCCACGACAGGTCGCAATCAGCCCCAGCATTTT; CDR3 protein: CATTGRNQPQHF
V gene: TRBV2; clone size: .; J gene: TRBJ2-1; D gene: TRBD2; CDR3 DNA: TGTGCCAGCATAACTAGCGGGGTGTACAATGAGCAGTTCTTC; CDR3 protein: CASITSGVYNEQFF
V gene: TRBV24-1; clone size: .; J gene: TRBJ1-2; D gene: TRBD1; CDR3 DNA: TGTGCCACAAAACAGGGGGCTCCTACTAACTATGGCTACACCTTC; CDR3 protein: CATKQGAPTNYGYTF
V gene: TRBV2; clone size: .; J gene: TRBJ1-6; D gene: TRBD1; CDR3 DNA: TGTGCCAGCACAACCGGGACAGGGGTCAATTCACCCCTCCACTTT; CDR3 protein: CASTTGTGVNSPLHF
V gene: TRBV6-5; clone size: medium-sized; J gene: TRBJ1-1; D gene: .; CDR3 DNA: TGTGCCAGCAGTTACGGGGGGGCTAACACTGAAGCTTTCTTT; CDR3 protein: CASSYGGANTEAFF
V gene: TRBV7-9; clone size: once; J gene: TRBJ2-7; D gene: .; CDR3 DNA: TGTGCCAGCAGTCCAGCCGGAGGCTACGAGCAGTACTTC; CDR3 protein: CASSPAGGYEQYF
V gene: TRBV6-5; clone size: .; J gene: TRBJ2-3; D gene: .; CDR3 DNA: TGTGCCAGCAGCCCCGGGTGGCTCACAGATACGCAGTATTTT; CDR3 protein: CASSPGWLTDTQYF
V gene: TRBV19; clone size: .; J gene: TRBJ2-2; D gene: TRBD2; CDR3 DNA: TGTGCCAGTACCCTAGCGGGAGTCACCGGGGAGCTGTTTTTT; CDR3 protein: CASTLAGVTGELFF
V gene: TRBV5-4; clone size: once; J gene: TRBJ2-1; D gene: .; CDR3 DNA: TGTGCCAGCAGCTTAGGGCAGGGTTTATCCTACAATGAGCAGTTCTTC; CDR3 protein: CASSLGQGLSYNEQFF
V gene: TRBV28; clone size: few; J gene: TRBJ1-5; D gene: .; CDR3 DNA: TGTGCCAGCAGTTTGGTCCTCGGGGGTCAGCCCCAGCATTTT; CDR3 protein: CASSLVLGGQPQHF
V gene: TRBV5-1; clone size: .; J gene: TRBJ2-2; D gene: .; CDR3 DNA: TGCGCCAGCAGCTTGGCCCCCGTCCCGATAGACACCGGGGAGCTGTTTTTT; CDR3 protein: CASSLAPVPIDTGELFF
V gene: TRBV6-5; clone size: .; J gene: TRBJ2-7; D gene: TRBD2; CDR3 DNA: TGTGCCAGCAGTTACGCACATAGCGGGAGCTCCTACGAGCAGTACTTC; CDR3 protein: CASSYAHSGSSYEQYF
V gene: TRBV28; clone size: few; J gene: TRBJ1-5; D gene: .; CDR3 DNA: TGTGCCAGCAGAACGGGTGATCAGCCCCAGCATTTT; CDR3 protein: CASRTGDQPQHF
V gene: TRBV6-5; clone size: .; J gene: TRBJ1-3; D gene: .; CDR3 DNA: TGTGCCAGCGGCCAGTCGTACTCTGGAAACACCATATATTTT; CDR3 protein: CASGQSYSGNTIYF
V gene: TRBV5-1; clone size: .; J gene: TRBJ1-2; D gene: .; CDR3 DNA: TGCGCCAGCAGCTTGCATGGGGAGCAAGGCTACACCTTC; CDR3 protein: CASSLHGEQGYTF
V gene: TRBV5-5; clone size: once; J gene: TRBJ2-1; D gene: TRBD2; CDR3 DNA: TGTGCCAGCAGCTTGACTAGCGGGAGAAGTGGTGAGCAGTTCTTC; CDR3 protein: CASSLTSGRSGEQFF
V gene: TRBV7-2; clone size: .; J gene: TRBJ2-7; D gene: .; CDR3 DNA: TGTGCCAGCAGCTTAGTCGGGGGCTACGAGCAGTACTTC; CDR3 protein: CASSLVGGYEQYF
V gene: TRBV4-1; clone size: .; J gene: TRBJ1-1; D gene: TRBD1; CDR3 DNA: TGCGCCAGCAGCCAACCTACTGGGACAGCCACTGAAGCTTTCTTT; CDR3 protein: CASSQPTGTATEAFF
V gene: TRBV29-1; clone size: .; J gene: TRBJ1-1; D gene: TRBD1; CDR3 DNA: TGCAGCGTAAGCAGGGGGCTGAACACTGAAGCTTTCTTT; CDR3 protein: CSVSRGLNTEAFF
V gene: TRBV5-1; clone size: .; J gene: TRBJ2-7; D gene: .; CDR3 DNA: TGCGCCAGCAGCGCCGCCTACGGGGGGCCCGAGTACTTC; CDR3 protein: CASSAAYGGPEYF
V gene: TRBV30; clone size: .; J gene: TRBJ1-6; D gene: TRBD1; CDR3 DNA: TGTGCAGCCGGGGGACAGGGGGATTCACCCCTCCACTTT; CDR3 protein: CAAGGQGDSPLHF
V gene: TRBV2; clone size: .; J gene: TRBJ2-7; D gene: TRBD2; CDR3 DNA: TGTGCCGGACGACCGGGACTAGCGTCCTACGAGCAGTACTTC; CDR3 protein: CAGRPGLASYEQYF
V gene: TRBV7-9; clone size: .; J gene: TRBJ1-1; D gene: .; CDR3 DNA: TGTGCCAGCAGCTTCGGAGGACAGCACCAGAACACTGAAGCTTTCTTT; CDR3 protein: CASSFGGQHQNTEAFF
V gene: TRBV28; clone size: .; J gene: TRBJ1-5; D gene: .; CDR3 DNA: TGTGCCAGCAGTAACCAGGGTATAAGCAATCAGCCCCAGCATTTT; CDR3 protein: CASSNQGISNQPQHF